One sample yielded the 10 T cell receptor beta chains listed below, sequenced in a study of Ad26.COV2.S vaccination and SARS-CoV-2 variants. Produced via immunoSEQ multiplex PCR; TCRdb's table is partial and in-frame only. The sample has a few hundred thousand clones; 89% are singletons. Noted treatment: over 15 received Ad26.COV2.S at low or high dose, single or two shots; roughly 5 received placebo; per-sample allocation not given. Specimen acquisition occurred on day 63 following the initial vaccine or placebo injection. Sequenced material: peripheral blood, taken in a trial of Ad26.COV2.S vaccine versus placebo. These receptors came from a person between 18 and 59 years old who received the Ad26.COV2.S COVID-19 vaccine or a placebo.

CDR3 protein: CASSFDPGRSSYNSPLHF. Here the CDR3 DNA reads TGCGCCAGCAGCTTTGATCCTGGCCGGAGCTCCTATAATTCACCCCTCCACTTT. The chain is built from TRBV5-1 and TRBJ1-6; D gene uncertain. V shed 2 bases and J shed 0 bases, with 15 bases lying between them. This CDR3 is built from 18 residues. Germline CDR1 SGHRS, CDR2 YFSETQ.

In its sample, this clone ranks as medium-sized. The chain carries TRBV4-3 and TRBJ2-1; 7 nucleotides match TRBD2. Germline V gives CDR1 LGHNA, CDR2 YSLEER. V lost 5 bases and J lost 6; bases outside the gene matches: 1. The length of the CDR3 is 12 residues. The CDR3 sequence: CASSWEGNEQFF. For the CDR3, the DNA is TGCGCCAGCAGCTGGGAGGGCAATGAGCAGTTCTTC.

The chain recombines TRBV5-1 with TRBJ2-7; 9 nucleotides line up with TRBD2. Germline V gene lookup returns CDR1 SGHRS and CDR2 YFSETQ. This CDR3 has 16 amino acids. V was clipped by 4 bases and J by 5 bases; unmatched bases: 13. CDR3 region: CASSARGMVAGDEQYF. The CDR3 DNA follows: TGCGCCAGCAGCGCTCGCGGAATGGTAGCGGGAGACGAGCAGTACTTC.

The chain carries TRBV18 and TRBJ2-5; D possibly uses TRBD1 or TRBD2 (6 bases each). Per germline, CDR1 KGHSH and CDR2 LQKENI. V was pared by 4 bases and J by 4 bases, with 10 bases between. The CDR3 has 13 residues. Here the CDR3 reads CASSLGGRETQYF. In nucleotides, the CDR3 is TGTGCCAGCTCACTTGGGGGGCGAGAGACCCAGTACTTC.

V gene TRBV7-9 combines with J gene TRBJ1-2; TRBD1 agrees at 7 bases. CDR1 is SEHNR, CDR2 FQNEAQ, per germline (reference sequence). V lost 6 bases to trimming and J lost 3 bases; unmatched junction nucleotides: 13. CDR3 length equals 16 residues. The CDR3 bases are TGTGCCAGCAGACCCCGACAGGGTCGACGAGACTATGGCTACACCTTC. Translation: CASRPRQGRRDYGYTF. Full variable domain (remainder filled in from reference TRBV7-9 and TRBJ1-2): DTGVSQNPRHKITKRGQNVTFRCDPISEHNRLYWYRQTLGQGPEFLTYFQNEAQLEKSRLLSDRFSAERPKGSFSTLEIQRTEQGDSAMYLCASRPRQGRRDYGYTFGSGTRLTVV.

This CDR3 reads CASSVAGDYSYEQYF. The CDR3 DNA reads TGTGCCAGCAGCGTAGCTGGGGACTACTCCTACGAGCAGTACTTC. V and J are TRBV9 and TRBJ2-7, with 7 positions matching TRBD2. The V gene end was trimmed by 0 bases and the J gene end by 0 bases; junction bases not matched to a gene: 3. CDR3 size: 15 residues. Germline V gene sequence: CDR1 SGDLS, CDR2 YYNGEE. The full variable domain, completed using reference TRBV9 and TRBJ2-7, is DSGVTQTPKHLITATGQRVTLRCSPRSGDLSVYWYQQSLDQGLQFLIQYYNGEERAKGNILERFSAQQFPDLHSELNLSSLELGDSALYFCASSVAGDYSYEQYFGPGTRLTVT.

V gene TRBV5-6 combines with J gene TRBJ2-3; D is uncertain. Germline CDR1 SGHDT, CDR2 YYEEEE. Trimming left V 0 bases short and J 4 bases short, with 6 bases between. The CDR3 length is 13 residues. The CDR3 nucleotides read TGTGCCAGCAGCTTGGTAGGAGCAGATACGCAGTATTTT. It encodes CASSLVGADTQYF.

The rearrangement links TRBV27 to TRBJ1-1; D might be TRBD1 (6 bases). The germline V gene has CDR1 MNHEY and CDR2 SMNVEV (reference sequence). Between the trimmed V and J ends, which lost 5 bases and 7 bases, there was a span of 11 bases. CDR3 length: 12 residues. CDR3 bases: TGTGCCAGCAGTCCACAGGGCGGTGAAGCTTTCTTT. Encoded protein: CASSPQGGEAFF.

This clone was counted a few times. The CDR3 nucleotides are TGCGCCAGCAGCCGCCAAGCGGGGGCGGGGGGCACTGAAGCTTTCTTT. Translated, it gives CASSRQAGAGGTEAFF. The genes are TRBV4-1 and TRBJ1-1, with D perhaps TRBD1 (6 bases). This CDR3 is 16 amino acids long. From germline, CDR1 is MGHRA and CDR2 YSYEKL. V was clipped by 4 bases and J by 4 bases, with 19 bases between them.

This chain links TRBV6-5 with TRBJ2-1; 13 bases are shared with TRBD2. The ends lost 7 bases at V and 4 bases at J; junction bases unmatched: 4. This CDR3 has 15 amino acids. Germline CDR1 reads MNHEY; CDR2 reads SVGAGI. DNA for the CDR3: TGTGCCAGCAACTTACTAGCGGGAGGGTACAATGAGCAGTTCTTC. It translates to CASNLLAGGYNEQFF.